This record concerns one T cell receptor (beta chain) sequence. The antigen is not known. Random hexamers served to reverse transcribe roughly 0.5 to 1 ug RNA. Each CDR3 protein gets one entry after TCRdb re-called the immunoSEQ multiplex PCR reads with MiXCR. Of about 190,000 distinct CDR3 sequences in the sample, around 90% were seen once. This entry belongs to a study of CD8 T cells in Susac syndrome. Study in general: Patients with Susac syndrome who were sequenced included more than 5 with active disease and eight in remission. Findings and caveats of the study: The CD4+ T cell repertoires in Susac syndrome did not show any clonal expansion. Individuals included in the TCR sequencing and HLA analysis were acknowledged by the study to be relatively few in number.

This receptor was taken from a human donor with Susac syndrome. The sequenced sample consisted of CD4+ T cells from PBMCs.

The DNA of the CDR3 is TGTGCCAGCAGCCACGAGACAGGGGGCCGGTACGAGCAGTACTTC. Amino acids: CASSHETGGRYEQYF. The chain has TRBV6-5 and TRBJ2-7, with 10 bases matching TRBD1. The V gene's germline CDR1 is MNHEY and CDR2 SVGAGI. Trimming at V came to 6 bases and at J to 4 bases, leaving 9 bases not matched to a gene. This CDR3 comprises 15 residues.